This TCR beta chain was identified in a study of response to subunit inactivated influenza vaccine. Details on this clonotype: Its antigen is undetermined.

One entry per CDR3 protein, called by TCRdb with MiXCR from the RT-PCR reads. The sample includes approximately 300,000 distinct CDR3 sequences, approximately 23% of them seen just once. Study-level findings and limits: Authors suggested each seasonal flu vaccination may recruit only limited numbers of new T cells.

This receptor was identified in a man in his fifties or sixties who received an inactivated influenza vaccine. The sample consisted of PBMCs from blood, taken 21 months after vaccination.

The CDR3 spells CASSPTGWQPQHF. For the CDR3, the DNA is TGTGCCAGCAGCCCCACGGGATGGCAGCCCCAGCATTTT. The J gene is TRBJ1-5, the V gene TRBV3-1; D unclear. Trimming left V 4 bases short and J 7 bases short, with 11 bases between. The CDR3 runs 13 residues. Germline V gene data show CDR1 as LGHDT and CDR2 as YNNKEL (reference sequence).